This T cell receptor (beta chain) is drawn from a study of T cell responses to AZD1222 COVID-19 vaccine. This table comes from immunoSEQ multiplex PCR, and its TCRdb copy is limited to in-frame clones, with some not included. The repertoire holds 150,000 or so clones, with roughly nine tenths as singletons. V was pared by 0 bases and J by 8 bases, with 4 bases of the junction left unmatched. CDR1 and CDR2 (germline): MNHNY, SVGAGI (reference sequence). The CDR3 runs to 15 residues. This chain links TRBV6-6 with TRBJ2-1; 10 bases match TRBD2. The material sequenced was peripheral blood, taken 28 days after the second AZD1222 dose. The source of this sequence is an adult who received the AZD1222 COVID-19 vaccine. CDR3 protein: CASSYSSGRSDEQFF. In DNA form, the CDR3 reads TGTGCCAGCAGTTACTCTAGCGGGAGGTCGGATGAGCAGTTCTTC.